This is a list of T cell receptor beta chains from one sample in a study of shared clonotypes between healthy human individuals. Sequenced by immunoSEQ multiplex PCR; TCRdb stores in-frame clones only, minus some. The data show about 2 million clones, about 95% seen once. Sequenced sample: naive CD8+ T cells sorted from blood. The receptors stem from a man younger than 30 in good health. CDR3s include the opening cysteine and the closing phenylalanine or tryptophan. Each record gives: V gene, CDR3 length, CDR3 protein.

>TRBV11-2|16
CASSPSPGQFKNIQYF
>TRBV27|16
CASSSLGTGFRDEQYF
>TRBV6-5|14
CASSYTGMGETQYF
>TRBV7-2|13
CASSFTSSYEQYF
>TRBV6-5|16
CASSFIQGGSYYEQYF
>TRBV12-2|14
CASRLLAGGYEQYF
>TRBV9|13
CASSVGGWTEQYF
>TRBV19|14
CASSIDLWGQPQHF
>TRBV28|11
CASSFPGQPFF
>TRBV5-3|17
CARSLSGIEDRGSPLHF
>TRBV12-5|15
CASGPSLDEHNEQFF
>TRBV4-3|16
CASSQDGGTSEETQYF
>TRBV18|15
CASSPLASERDTQYF
>TRBV28|16
CASSFRPRVLGTEAFF
>TRBV5-1|15
CASSRGGGAGNTIYF
>TRBV6-5|13
CASTPGYSYEQYF
>TRBV11-2|16
CASSLEGVQGSETQYF
>TRBV28|14
CASSFRGISLVAFF
>TRBV6-6|11
CASSYIEKLFF
>TRBV2|16
CASNPGVSSYNSPLHF
>TRBV11-2|14
CASRLGRYSYEQYF
>TRBV6-1|14
CASEVFRGTGELFF
>TRBV5-1|14
CASSLEAGVYGYTF
>TRBV6-5|14
CASSTLGGEGGYTF
>TRBV7-9|13
CASSPHNQETQYF
>TRBV9|15
CASSGGAPNTGELFF
>TRBV7-9|17
CASSSASGGQSSYEQYF
>TRBV12-5|11
CASGTQGAAFF
>TRBV6-1|12
CASSEGRETQYF
>TRBV2|15
CASSETGGMNTEAFF
>TRBV27|14
CASSSDWRSYEQYF
>TRBV9|15
CASSVEGGGTDTQYF
>TRBV11-2|14
CASSLGVGDGTIYF
>TRBV11-3|14
CASSLAGAYNEQFF
>TRBV28|16
CASSTTRESSYNEQFF
>TRBV15|13
CATNSGGSYGYTF
>TRBV28|16
CASSPTRVYSNQPQHF
>TRBV7-8|15
CASSSRLTGPTEAFF
>TRBV2|9
CASNPSYTF
>TRBV6-5|13
CASSYQGRGTQYF
>TRBV5-5|16
CASSLVGQVDTGELFF
>TRBV5-1|13
CASSLAPRTEAFF
>TRBV6-6|14
CASSYAGGLETQYF
>TRBV27|15
CASSSLIGGDLEQYF
>TRBV9|17
CASSVGDVWDSNEKLFF
>TRBV29-1|10
CSGNQETQYF